In its sample, the clone carrying this T cell receptor (beta chain) ranks as medium-sized. After constant-region reverse-primer amplification, full-length variable regions underwent semi-nested PCR with Nested Universal Primer A. One entry per CDR3 protein results from TCRdb running MiXCR on the 5' RACE reads. The repertoire has nearly 55,000 distinct CDR3 sequences, around 24% of them found once; the top ten carry about 3%. This CDR3 region has 13 residues. Germline V lookup: CDR1 SGHRS, CDR2 YFSETQ. The ends were cut back, 5 bases at V and 3 bases at J, with 11 bases in the middle. Specimen: tumor-infiltrating naive CD4+ T cells sorted from the breast tumor. Described subset: naive CD4+ T cells, CD4+CD45RA+CD25-. The source is a female donor with breast cancer. V usage is TRBV5-1 and J usage is TRBJ2-5; TRBD2 might be the D (5 bases). The CDR3 loop reads CASRVTGKETQYF. CDR3 bases: TGCGCCAGCAGGGTAACGGGGAAAGAGACCCAGTACTTC. Looking up the rest from reference TRBV5-1 and TRBJ2-5 gives the full variable domain: KAGVTQTPRYLIKTRGQQVTLSCSPISGHRSVSWYQQTPGQGLQFLFEYFSETQRNKGNFPGRFSGRQFSNSRSEMNVSTLELGDSALYLCASRVTGKETQYFGPGTRLLVL.